These T cell receptor beta chains were read from a single sample in a study of CD8+ T cells in alopecia areata. Method: immunoSEQ multiplex PCR; TCRdb's copy keeps in-frame clones and lacks some. Here the sample spans 3,500 to 5,500 clones, 69% being singletons. The specimen comprised skin, sampled at week 24, from a patient treated with tofacitinib. Receptors were obtained from a human donor with alopecia areata. The CDR3 runs from the conserved cysteine through the conserved F or W. The D gene is left open where the match is weak. Clone sizes are given selectively: once, few, many, or a class where the clone is expanded.

TRBV28	-	-	15	TRBJ2-1	TGTGCCAGCAGTCGGGACTCTAGCTCCTACAATGAGCAGTTCTTC	CASSRDSSSYNEQFF
TRBV4-2	-	-	14	TRBJ1-1	TGTGCCAGCAGCCAAGATTGGCGCCGGGGGGAAGCTTTCTTT	CASSQDWRRGEAFF
TRBV6-1	-	-	14	TRBJ2-7	TGTGCCAGCACCAAGGACCTCGGTTCCTACGAGCAGTACTTC	CASTKDLGSYEQYF
TRBV6-6	-	TRBD1	16	TRBJ1-6	TGTGCCAGCAGTTATTCCTCGGACAGGCTGGGATCACCCCTCCACTTT	CASSYSSDRLGSPLHF
TRBV23-1	few	-	14	TRBJ2-7	TGCGCCAGCAGCCAGGACGGGAGCTCCTACGAGCAGTACTTC	CASSQDGSSYEQYF
TRBV9	few	TRBD2	19	TRBJ2-1	TGTGCCAGCAGCGTAGGGGGACTAGCGGGACCAAACTCCTACAATGAGCAGTTCTTC	CASSVGGLAGPNSYNEQFF
TRBV2	-	-	13	TRBJ2-7	TGTGCCAGCGCCACCCAGGGACCCTACGAGCAGTACTTC	CASATQGPYEQYF
TRBV5-4	-	-	14	TRBJ2-3	TGTGCCAGCAGCTTGTACCGGGGGTCAGATACGCAGTATTTT	CASSLYRGSDTQYF
TRBV27	-	-	16	TRBJ1-2	TGTGCCAGCAGTTTAACGAACCCAGGTCTTAACTATGGCTACACCTTC	CASSLTNPGLNYGYTF
TRBV4-3	-	-	15	TRBJ1-2	TGCGCCAGCAGCCAAGATAGCGGCCGCCGTGTTGGCTACACCTTC	CASSQDSGRRVGYTF
TRBV4-3	-	-	17	TRBJ1-5	TGCGCCAGCAGCCAAGAACGGGTTGACGGCCCCAATCAGCCCCAGCATTTT	CASSQERVDGPNQPQHF
TRBV5-1	-	TRBD1	21	TRBJ2-5	TGCGCCAGCAGCTTTGGAGCGACAGGGGGCCTTCCTCCGGGGCGGGGTGGGACCCAGTACTTC	CASSFGATGGLPPGRGGTQYF
TRBV30	-	-	15	TRBJ2-3	TGTGCCTGGAGTAAGGGGATTGGGCGCACAGATACGCAGTATTTT	CAWSKGIGRTDTQYF
TRBV6-1	few	TRBD1	14	TRBJ1-1	TGTGCCAGCAGGGGGACAGGGAAGAACACTGAAGCTTTCTTT	CASRGTGKNTEAFF
TRBV18	-	-	15	TRBJ1-5	TGTGCCAGCTCACCACCGGCTACAGGGAATCAGCCCCAGCATTTT	CASSPPATGNQPQHF
TRBV7-2	-	TRBD1	18	TRBJ2-6	TGTGCCAGCAGCTTACGGGGACAGTTCTACTCTGGGGCCAACGTCCTGACTTTC	CASSLRGQFYSGANVLTF
TRBV27	-	-	13	TRBJ1-6	TGTGCCAGCAGTTTAGGGGGGGATTCACCCCTCCACTTT	CASSLGGDSPLHF
TRBV27	-	-	13	TRBJ1-2	TGTGCCAGCAGTTTTAACGTAAACTATGGCTACACCTTC	CASSFNVNYGYTF
TRBV14	-	TRBD1	15	TRBJ2-7	TGTGCCAGCAGCCGCACAGGGGGCGGGTCCTACGAGCAGTACTTC	CASSRTGGGSYEQYF
TRBV5-6	few	-	16	TRBJ1-2	TGTGCCAGCAGCCATGTGGGGGGCCTTCGGCTATCGGGCTACACCTTC	CASSHVGGLRLSGYTF
TRBV7-3	-	TRBD2	15	TRBJ2-2	TGTGCCAGCAGCCCTAGCGGGGCCAACACCGGGGAGCTGTTTTTT	CASSPSGANTGELFF
TRBV7-1	few	-	15	TRBJ1-4	TGTGCCAGCAGCTTTACACAGGCAACTAATGAAAAACTGTTTTTT	CASSFTQATNEKLFF
TRBV11-2	-	-	13	TRBJ1-5	TGTGCCAGCAGCCAACGGGGCAATCAGCCCCAGCATTTT	CASSQRGNQPQHF
TRBV28	-	TRBD1	16	TRBJ2-2	TGTGCCAGCAGTCCCTGGGACAGAGGGTACACCGGGGAGCTGTTTTTT	CASSPWDRGYTGELFF
TRBV4-1	-	-	15	TRBJ2-2	TGCGCCAGCAGCCAAGATTCAGGGGTGATCGGGGAGCTGTTTTTT	CASSQDSGVIGELFF
TRBV30	few	TRBD1	13	TRBJ2-3	TGTGCCTGCCGCGGGACAGGGGCCGATACGCAGTATTTT	CACRGTGADTQYF
TRBV7-7	-	-	15	TRBJ1-3	TGTGCCAGCAGCTTAGGCCCGGGGGCTGGAAACACCATATATTTT	CASSLGPGAGNTIYF
TRBV7-2	few	-	14	TRBJ2-7	TGTGCCAGCAGCTTAAGCGGAGGAGCCTACGAGCAGTACTTC	CASSLSGGAYEQYF
TRBV4-3	-	TRBD1	18	TRBJ2-6	TGCGCCAGCAGCTCCGCCACAGGGGTCAACTCTGGGGCCAACGTCCTGACTTTC	CASSSATGVNSGANVLTF
TRBV5-6	-	-	16	TRBJ2-3	TGTGCCAGCAGCTTGGACGGCGGGTTCTCCCCAGATACGCAGTATTTT	CASSLDGGFSPDTQYF
TRBV7-2	-	-	14	TRBJ1-5	TGTGCCAGCAGCTTGGATGCGCGAAAGCAGCCCCAGCATTTT	CASSLDARKQPQHF
TRBV11-2	-	-	15	TRBJ1-6	TGTGCCAGCAGCTTAGATCCCACAAGCATTTCACCCCTCCACTTT	CASSLDPTSISPLHF
TRBV19	-	-	14	TRBJ1-2	TGTGCCAGTAGTACCTCGGGCAGAAACTATGGCTACACCTTC	CASSTSGRNYGYTF
TRBV9	-	-	15	TRBJ2-3	TGTGCCAGCAGCGTAGCGGGGCTGAACGGAGATACGCAGTATTTT	CASSVAGLNGDTQYF
TRBV7-2	-	-	17	TRBJ1-3	TGTGCCAGCAGCTTAGGATCCGGGGGTAAAGATGGAAACACCATATATTTT	CASSLGSGGKDGNTIYF
TRBV29-1	-	-	14	TRBJ2-7	TGCAGCGTCGCCGACAGGAGCAGATCCTACGAGCAGTACTTC	CSVADRSRSYEQYF
TRBV28	once	TRBD2	15	TRBJ2-5	TGTGCCAGCAGCCCTCCCCGGGGGGATGGTGGGACCCAGTACTTC	CASSPPRGDGGTQYF
TRBV19	-	TRBD1	15	TRBJ2-7	TGTGCCAGTAGTGCCTCGGGACAGGGCACCTACGAGCAGTACTTC	CASSASGQGTYEQYF
TRBV7-2	-	-	14	TRBJ2-7	TGTGCCAGCAGCTTAGAGGGGGATTCCTACGAGCAGTACTTC	CASSLEGDSYEQYF
TRBV5-4	-	-	14	TRBJ2-7	TGTGCCAGCAGCTTGGACAGTTACTCCTACGAGCAGTACTTC	CASSLDSYSYEQYF
TRBV25-1	-	-	14	TRBJ2-5	TGTGCCAGCAGTTTTAGACGCGATAGGGAGACCCAGTACTTC	CASSFRRDRETQYF
TRBV4-3	-	TRBD1	16	TRBJ2-5	TGCGCCAGCAGCCAAGAATTGTCAGGGGGTAGAGAGACCCAGTACTTC	CASSQELSGGRETQYF
TRBV9	-	-	14	TRBJ2-1	TGTGCCAGCAGCCCAATAGGACAGAGCAATGAGCAGTTCTTC	CASSPIGQSNEQFF
TRBV30	-	-	15	TRBJ2-2	TGTGCCTGGAGTGTATCAAGAGGGAGTCCTCGGGAGCTGTTTTTT	CAWSVSRGSPRELFF
TRBV4-3	-	-	16	TRBJ2-1	TGCGCCAGCAGCCGTGGCGCGGGTGACTCCTACAATGAGCAGTTCTTC	CASSRGAGDSYNEQFF
TRBV14	-	-	12	TRBJ2-7	TGTGCCAGCAGCCAAGATTGGGGCGAGCAGTACTTC	CASSQDWGEQYF
TRBV18	-	-	16	TRBJ2-7	TGTGCCAGCTCACCGTCATCTGGGGCGGCGGTCTACGAGCAGTACTTC	CASSPSSGAAVYEQYF
TRBV30	-	-	16	TRBJ1-3	TGTGCCTGGAGCAGAGGATCCGGGACTTTGGGAAACACCATATATTTT	CAWSRGSGTLGNTIYF
TRBV9	-	-	18	TRBJ2-2	TGTGCCAGCAGCCCCTGGGGGGGCAACTTCGCGAACACCGGGGAGCTGTTTTTT	CASSPWGGNFANTGELFF
TRBV9	-	-	14	TRBJ1-6	TGTGCCAGCAGCGAGCACCAAGACAATTCACCCCTCCACTTT	CASSEHQDNSPLHF
TRBV4-3	few	-	16	TRBJ2-6	TGCGCCAGCAGCCTTACCAGGGGATCTGGGGCCAACGTCCTGACTTTC	CASSLTRGSGANVLTF
TRBV5-1	few	-	15	TRBJ2-2	TGCGCCAGCAGCTTTAGATCAGGGGAAACCGGGGAGCTGTTTTTT	CASSFRSGETGELFF
TRBV7-8	-	TRBD2	19	TRBJ2-7	TGTGCCAGCAGCTTAGTCCTAGCGGGAGAGGGTTTTTTGGCCTACGAGCAGTACTTC	CASSLVLAGEGFLAYEQYF
TRBV28	-	-	17	TRBJ1-2	TGTGCCAGCAGTTTAGGGAGGGGCAGCAGGCTTAACTATGGCTACACCTTC	CASSLGRGSRLNYGYTF
TRBV7-8	-	-	16	TRBJ2-7	TGTGCCAGCAGCTCTTTGAACGGGGTGGTCTCCTACGAGCAGTACTTC	CASSSLNGVVSYEQYF
TRBV6-8	-	-	12	TRBJ2-7	TGTGCCAGCAGCCGGACCCACCCCAAGCAGTACTTC	CASSRTHPKQYF